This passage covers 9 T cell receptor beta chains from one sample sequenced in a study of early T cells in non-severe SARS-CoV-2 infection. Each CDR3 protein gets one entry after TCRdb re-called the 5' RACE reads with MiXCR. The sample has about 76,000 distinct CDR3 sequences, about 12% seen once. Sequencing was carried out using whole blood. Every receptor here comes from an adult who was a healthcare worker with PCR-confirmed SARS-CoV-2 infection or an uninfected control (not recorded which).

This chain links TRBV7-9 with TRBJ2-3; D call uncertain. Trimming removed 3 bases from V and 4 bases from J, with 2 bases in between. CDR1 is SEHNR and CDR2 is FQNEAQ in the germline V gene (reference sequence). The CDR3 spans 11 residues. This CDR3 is CASSFPDTQYF. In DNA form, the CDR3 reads TGTGCCAGCAGCTTCCCAGATACGCAGTATTTT.

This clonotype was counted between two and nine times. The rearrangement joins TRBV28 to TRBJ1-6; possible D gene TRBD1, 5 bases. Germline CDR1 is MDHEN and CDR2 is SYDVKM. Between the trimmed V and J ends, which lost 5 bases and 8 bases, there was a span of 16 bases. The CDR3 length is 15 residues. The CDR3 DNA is TGTGCCAGCAGTCCCATAGACTTGGGGGATTCACCCCTCCACTTT. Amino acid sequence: CASSPIDLGDSPLHF.

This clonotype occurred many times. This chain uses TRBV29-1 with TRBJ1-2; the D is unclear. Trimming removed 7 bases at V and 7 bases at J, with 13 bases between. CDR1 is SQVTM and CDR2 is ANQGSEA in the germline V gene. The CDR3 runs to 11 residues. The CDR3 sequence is CSGLSLGGYTF. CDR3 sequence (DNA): TGCAGCGGACTCTCACTCGGTGGCTACACCTTC.

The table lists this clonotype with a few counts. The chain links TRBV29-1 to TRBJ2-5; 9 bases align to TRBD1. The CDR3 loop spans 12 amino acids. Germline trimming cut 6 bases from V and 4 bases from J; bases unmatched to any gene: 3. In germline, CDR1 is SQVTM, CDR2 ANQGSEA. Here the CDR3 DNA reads TGCAGCGTCTCACAGGGGGCAGAGACCCAGTACTTC. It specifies CSVSQGAETQYF.

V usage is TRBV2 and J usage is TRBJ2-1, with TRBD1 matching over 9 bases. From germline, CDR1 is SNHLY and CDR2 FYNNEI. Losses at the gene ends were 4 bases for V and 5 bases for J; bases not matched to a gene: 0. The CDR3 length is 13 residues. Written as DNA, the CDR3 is TGTGCCAGCAGTGGGGACAGGGACAATGAGCAGTTCTTC. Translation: CASSGDRDNEQFF.

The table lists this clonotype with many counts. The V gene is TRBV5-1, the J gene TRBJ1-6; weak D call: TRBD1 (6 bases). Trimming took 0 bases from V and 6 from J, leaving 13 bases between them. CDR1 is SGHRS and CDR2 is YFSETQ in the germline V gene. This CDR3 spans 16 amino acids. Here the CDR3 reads CASSLAPQGGNSPLHF. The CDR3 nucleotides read TGCGCCAGCAGCTTGGCCCCACAGGGTGGTAATTCACCCCTCCACTTT.

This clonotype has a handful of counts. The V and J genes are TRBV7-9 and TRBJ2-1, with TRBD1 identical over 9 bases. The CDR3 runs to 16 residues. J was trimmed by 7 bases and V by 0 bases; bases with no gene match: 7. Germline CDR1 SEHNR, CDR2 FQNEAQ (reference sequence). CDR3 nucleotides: TGTGCCAGCAGCTTAGCAAGGGGACAGGGTAAGAATGAGCAGTTCTTC. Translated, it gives CASSLARGQGKNEQFF. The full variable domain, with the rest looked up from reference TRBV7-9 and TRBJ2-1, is DTGVSQNPRHKITKRGQNVTFRCDPISEHNRLYWYRQTLGQGPEFLTYFQNEAQLEKSRLLSDRFSAERPKGSFSTLEIQRTEQGDSAMYLCASSLARGQGKNEQFFGPGTRLTVL.

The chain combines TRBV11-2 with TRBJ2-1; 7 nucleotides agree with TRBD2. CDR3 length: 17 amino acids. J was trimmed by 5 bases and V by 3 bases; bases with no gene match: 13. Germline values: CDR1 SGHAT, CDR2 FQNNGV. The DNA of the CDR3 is TGTGCCAGCAGCTTGGCGCTGAGCGGGAAGGGTAACAATGAGCAGTTCTTC. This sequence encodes CASSLALSGKGNNEQFF.

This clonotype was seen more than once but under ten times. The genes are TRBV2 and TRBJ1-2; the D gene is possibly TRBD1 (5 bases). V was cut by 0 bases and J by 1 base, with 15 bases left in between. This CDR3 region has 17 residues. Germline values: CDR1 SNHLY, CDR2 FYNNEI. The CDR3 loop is CASSEALSRGGNYGYTF. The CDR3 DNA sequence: TGTGCCAGCAGTGAAGCGCTTTCTCGGGGGGGTAACTATGGCTACACCTTC.